This T cell receptor (beta chain) was sequenced during a study of cytomegalovirus exposure and HLA in healthy donors. This CDR3 is 16 amino acids long. The ends lost 0 bases at V and 3 bases at J; junction bases unmatched: 8. Study-wide findings and caveats: DRB1 showed the most TCR associations and HLA-C the fewest in a later analysis, as rates varied by HLA locus. The study labeled fewer than 200 TCR beta chains cytomegalovirus-associated. Three chains linked to CMV were shown in vitro to be specific for CMV antigens.

PCR employed 60 Vbeta and 13 Jbeta primers. The data were produced by immunoSEQ multiplex PCR, yet TCRdb's version contains in-frame clones alone and is incomplete. This sample has more than 100,000 clones; roughly three quarters occur once, and the top ten carry approximately 1.5%. Worth noting for this clone: What it binds is unknown.

The receptor's source is a woman aged 18 to 35 in good health and CMV-seronegative. The sample consisted of PBMCs. The chain links TRBV23-1 to TRBJ2-7, with 7 bases identical to TRBD1. TRBV23-1 is annotated as an ORF whose role is uncertain. Here the CDR3 DNA reads TGCGCCAGCAGTCAATCACCGGGACAGCCTCTCTACGAGCAGTACTTC. Translating gives CASSQSPGQPLYEQYF.